Listed below are T cell receptor beta chains from one sample, sequenced in a study of CD8+ T cells in alopecia areata. Profiling relied on immunoSEQ multiplex PCR, and the TCRdb table lists in-frame clones only, not all of them. The sample has approximately 180,000 clones, approximately 56% seen once. The sequences come from CD4+ T cells sorted from blood, collected at week 0. The source is a human donor with alopecia areata. The CDR3 runs from the conserved cysteine through the conserved F or W. D genes are given only for firm matches. Some rows mark clone size as missing; the rest say once, few, many or name a class of expanded clone.

clone_size,v_call,j_call,d_call,cdr3_length,cdr3_aa,cdr3_nt
.,TRBV25-1,TRBJ2-4,.,12,CASSLQGHIQYF,TGTGCCAGCAGTCTTCAGGGGCACATTCAGTACTTC
.,TRBV7-2,TRBJ1-2,.,12,CASSSDPYGYTF,TGTGCCAGCAGCTCGGACCCCTATGGCTACACCTTC
.,TRBV29-1,TRBJ1-1,.,15,CSVGSNRLSPAEAFF,TGCAGCGTTGGGTCAAACAGGCTTTCCCCAGCTGAAGCTTTCTTT
.,TRBV7-9,TRBJ2-7,.,15,CASSLWPGVAYEQYF,TGTGCCAGCAGCTTATGGCCAGGGGTGGCCTACGAGCAGTACTTC
once,TRBV9,TRBJ2-5,TRBD2,13,CASSVGGGETQYF,TGTGCCAGCAGCGTCGGGGGAGGGGAGACCCAGTACTTC
.,TRBV29-1,TRBJ2-5,.,12,CSVRPRQGTQYF,TGCAGCGTGAGACCTCGGCAGGGGACCCAGTACTTC
.,TRBV29-1,TRBJ1-1,.,12,CSARPPQGEAFF,TGCAGCGCCCGCCCCCCACAGGGTGAAGCTTTCTTT
.,TRBV15,TRBJ2-2,.,18,CATSSPGGTKSNTGELFF,TGTGCCACCAGCAGCCCTGGAGGAACCAAATCGAACACCGGGGAGCTGTTTTTT
.,TRBV21-1,TRBJ1-2,.,14,CASSKTGNSYGYTF,TGTGCCAGCAGCAAGACAGGGAACAGCTATGGCTACACCTTC
.,TRBV18,TRBJ1-1,.,16,CASSRATPGWSTEAFF,TGTGCCAGCTCACGAGCTACGCCGGGGTGGTCCACTGAAGCTTTCTTT
.,TRBV11-3,TRBJ2-7,.,12,CASSWGTYEQYF,TGTGCCAGCAGTTGGGGAACCTACGAGCAGTACTTC
.,TRBV15,TRBJ2-7,TRBD1,14,CATSKGQALYEQYF,TGTGCCACCAGCAAAGGACAGGCCCTCTACGAGCAGTACTTC
.,TRBV29-1,TRBJ2-3,.,13,CSVAQGVPDTQYF,TGCAGCGTTGCACAGGGAGTCCCAGATACGCAGTATTTT
.,TRBV5-1,TRBJ2-7,.,14,CASSLVPGPYEQYF,TGCGCCAGCAGCTTGGTCCCGGGACCCTACGAGCAGTACTTC
once,TRBV6-1,TRBJ1-2,TRBD1,14,CASSQQGATYGYTF,TGTGCCAGCAGTCAACAGGGGGCTACCTATGGCTACACCTTC
.,TRBV6-5,TRBJ2-5,TRBD2,16,CASSYSSGGARETQYF,TGTGCCAGCAGTTATTCTAGCGGGGGGGCGAGAGAGACCCAGTACTTC
.,TRBV29-1,TRBJ2-3,.,12,CSVPKNTDTQYF,TGCAGCGTTCCCAAGAACACAGATACGCAGTATTTT
.,TRBV30,TRBJ2-6,.,13,CAWSLRGANVLTF,TGTGCCTGGAGCCTCCGAGGGGCCAACGTCCTGACTTTC
.,TRBV25-1,TRBJ1-2,.,16,CASSGWGRGRGYGYTF,TGTGCCAGCAGTGGCTGGGGAAGGGGTAGGGGCTATGGCTACACCTTC
.,TRBV15,TRBJ1-2,.,13,CATSRGVDYGYTF,TGTGCCACCAGCAGAGGGGTAGACTATGGCTACACCTTC
few,TRBV27,TRBJ2-7,.,14,CASSFGPKLYEQYF,TGTGCCAGCAGTTTTGGACCGAAGCTGTACGAGCAGTACTTC
.,TRBV6-5,TRBJ2-7,.,13,CASSPGTVLEQYF,TGTGCCAGCAGCCCCGGGACCGTCCTCGAGCAGTACTTC
.,TRBV29-1,TRBJ1-2,.,13,CSAQPAGSYGYTF,TGCAGCGCCCAACCGGCAGGTTCCTATGGCTACACCTTC
.,TRBV9,TRBJ1-6,TRBD1,16,CASSPRATGENSPLHF,TGTGCCAGCAGCCCCAGGGCGACAGGGGAGAATTCACCCCTCCACTTT
.,TRBV30,TRBJ1-1,.,12,CAWRTQVTEAFF,TGTGCCTGGAGGACGCAAGTTACTGAAGCTTTCTTT
.,TRBV9,TRBJ1-6,TRBD1,12,CASSTGDSPLHF,TGTGCCAGCAGTACAGGGGACTCACCCCTCCACTTT
.,TRBV29-1,TRBJ2-1,.,12,CSGAERRNEQFF,TGCAGCGGTGCGGAACGCCGCAATGAGCAGTTCTTC
.,TRBV7-2,TRBJ1-1,.,11,CASSSLALQGF,TGTGCCAGCAGCTCATTAGCGCTCCAGGGTTTT
.,TRBV2,TRBJ1-1,.,13,CASSGEVMTEAFF,TGTGCCAGCAGTGGAGAAGTGATGACTGAAGCTTTCTTT
once,TRBV7-8,TRBJ2-2,TRBD1,17,CASSLEFGTGFPGELFF,TGTGCCAGCAGCTTAGAATTTGGGACAGGGTTTCCCGGGGAGCTGTTTTTT
.,TRBV4-1,TRBJ1-4,TRBD1,15,CASSRGTEDNEKLFF,TGCGCCAGCAGCCGCGGGACAGAGGATAATGAAAAACTGTTTTTT
few,TRBV29-1,TRBJ2-4,.,13,CSVEGLAKNIQYF,TGCAGCGTTGAGGGGCTAGCCAAAAACATTCAGTACTTC
.,TRBV29-1,TRBJ2-2,TRBD1,18,CSVESPGTGIPNTGELFF,TGCAGCGTTGAAAGTCCCGGGACAGGGATCCCCAACACCGGGGAGCTGTTTTTT
.,TRBV30,TRBJ2-3,.,14,CAWSVVQGTDTQYF,TGTGCCTGGAGTGTAGTACAGGGCACAGATACGCAGTATTTT
.,TRBV5-1,TRBJ1-6,.,14,CASSLENKASPLHF,TGCGCCAGCAGCTTGGAAAACAAGGCTTCACCCCTCCACTTT
few,TRBV5-1,TRBJ2-5,.,14,CASSLGTNQETQYF,TGCGCCAGCAGCTTGGGGACAAACCAAGAGACCCAGTACTTC
.,TRBV6-5,TRBJ2-7,.,12,CASSKTGLGQYF,TGTGCCAGCAGTAAGACAGGTCTCGGGCAGTACTTC
.,TRBV7-2,TRBJ2-1,.,16,CASSPTPGQVLHEQFF,TGTGCCAGCAGCCCAACACCGGGACAAGTTCTCCATGAGCAGTTCTTC
few,TRBV15,TRBJ2-5,.,15,CATSRDDSQGETQYF,TGTGCCACCAGCAGAGACGACAGCCAAGGAGAGACCCAGTACTTC
.,TRBV2,TRBJ1-4,TRBD1,15,CASSPRTGGDEKLFF,TGTGCCAGCAGTCCCCGGACAGGGGGCGATGAAAAACTGTTTTTT
.,TRBV7-9,TRBJ2-5,.,15,CASSLIGVTQETQYF,TGTGCCAGCAGCCTTATAGGGGTTACTCAAGAGACCCAGTACTTC
few,TRBV11-3,TRBJ1-2,.,14,CASSQTGTPYGYTF,TGTGCCAGCAGCCAGACCGGGACACCTTATGGCTACACCTTC
.,TRBV5-1,TRBJ2-1,.,11,CASSSYNEQFF,TGCGCCAGCAGCTCGTACAATGAGCAGTTCTTC
.,TRBV9,TRBJ2-3,TRBD2,16,CASSALAGGMPDTQYF,TGTGCCAGCAGCGCCTTAGCCGGGGGGATGCCAGATACGCAGTATTTT